The present TCR beta chain was sequenced within a study of cytomegalovirus exposure and HLA in healthy donors. 13 Jbeta primers and 60 Vbeta primers were used for the PCR. This table comes from immunoSEQ multiplex PCR, and its TCRdb copy is limited to in-frame clones, with some not included. This repertoire shows about 98,000 clones, roughly 83% found once; its top ten account for just over 2.5%. Losses at the gene ends were 2 bases for V and 6 bases for J; bases not matched to a gene: 6. Germline CDR1 and CDR2: MNHNY and SVGAGI (reference sequence). The CDR3 contains 15 residues. The study, taken as a whole, reports: CMV antigen specificity of three CMV-associated chains was confirmed in vitro. Follow-up analysis found HLA locus-dependent TCR association rates, highest for DRB1 and lowest for HLA-C. The authors assumed roughly uniform sequencing depth across donors for presence/absence analyses.

Note on this clone: Antigen specificity is unknown.

The sequenced sample consisted of PBMCs. This sequence originates from a man aged 35 to 55 in good health and CMV-seronegative. This chain links TRBV6-6 with TRBJ1-3; TRBD1 matches at 8 bases. The CDR3 DNA sequence: TGTGCCAGCAGTTACGCGACAGGGGCTGAAAACACCATATATTTT. Translated, it gives CASSYATGAENTIYF.